This TCR beta chain derives from a study of blood T cell repertoires in COVID-19 (dated by TCRdb to the early 2020s). The study in broad terms: Collaborator samples came from the United States, Italy and Spain and covered acute and convalescent phases of COVID-19. Where available, HLA class I and class II types were obtained from metadata supplied by the sample provider rather than from assay-based typing. Samples were obtained from the ongoing ImmuneRACE study (first 160 participants) and from about 1,300 subjects provided by 6 global collaborators. Nearly every sample came with metadata listing a de-identified subject ID, COVID-19 status, age in years and sex. The repertoires were released in a freely available public database intended as a resource for research on the immune response to SARS-CoV-2. The prospective study material was composed of cDNA or gDNA derived from T cells, B-cell-depleted T cells, or PBMCs. Deeply sampled blood TCRbeta repertoires from subjects exposed to, actively infected with, or recovered from COVID-19 were included in the dataset.

Regarding this clone: What antigen it recognizes has not been identified. Per-base quality was not reported, and no clone a single base away is much larger than it.

TCRbeta CDR3 regions were amplified from genomic DNA by means of the immunoSEQ Assay, a bias-controlled multiplex PCR. As for how the authors treated the data: Within the assay, amplification of reference gene primers was used to estimate how many nucleated cells each sample contained. To quantify the absolute abundance of each unique TCRbeta CDR3 rearrangement, sequence reads were collapsed and filtered. For each sample, productive Simpson clonality was calculated by taking the square root of Simpson's diversity index across productive rearrangements. TCRdb obtained this table from immuneACCESS and retained in-frame rearrangements with V and J assigned. These tables miss some clones; where compared with another copy, unresolved V genes account for less than half of the shortfall, and the remainder is unexplained. V, J and clone size reflect that table, while D and trimming were determined from the DNA. For this sample the table gives hundreds of thousands of clones, of which approximately 88% were detected only once. Roughly 1.2% of the sample is in the top ten clones.

V was cut back by 0 bases and J by 5 bases, leaving a gap of 23 bases between them. In the germline V gene (reference sequence), CDR1 corresponds to GTSNPN and CDR2 to SVGIG. The cysteine opens and the phenylalanine closes a CDR3 of 18 amino acids. Only CDR3 DNA is held: 54 bases, read in frame from base 1. Each collaborating institution followed its own protocols to collect whole blood in K2EDTA tubes. For TCRbeta analysis, collaborators shipped samples as frozen whole blood, isolated PBMCs, or DNA extracted from either of those sample types. The research as a whole found: The amount of clinical and demographic metadata varied by source and participant and was provided uncurated.

The sequence is built from TRBV30 and TRBJ1-5; TRBD1 is a weak D gene call, 5 bases matching. The TCR was taken from a man aged 35 to 55 with acute or convalescent COVID-19. The sequencing sample was made of peripheral blood. The sequenced DNA: TGTGCCTGGAGTGTACGAGGTCCAGGGCTAGGATCCGATCAGCCCCAGCATTTT. Protein translation: CAWSVRGPGLGSDQPQHF.